This TCR beta chain was sequenced in a study of Graves' ophthalmopathy and Graves' hyperthyroidism. On the study more broadly: Stable hyperthyroid donors showed no ophthalmopathy during 18 months follow-up. General study findings and limits: Sensitivity of around 86% and specificity of roughly 80% were achieved when a 13-signature model separated ophthalmopathy from stable hyperthyroidism.

Newly diagnosed hyperthyroidism donors, aged 18 to 65, duration under 2 months. RNA transcripts served as template for amplifying TCR beta CDR3 sequences. An initial RT-PCR round employing HTBI primers preceded a second-round multiplex PCR. TCRdb recomputed calls from the multiplex PCR reads with MiXCR, one row per CDR3 protein. The top ten hold about 4.6% of the sample, which has roughly 600,000 distinct CDR3 sequences, about 40% seen once. This clonotype came up many times. Its antigen is unidentified. The V gene lost 0 bases and the J gene lost 0 bases, with 9 bases spanning the gap. Germline values: CDR1 SQVTM, CDR2 ANQGSEA. The CDR3 extends over 15 amino acids.

This rearrangement joins TRBV29-1 to TRBJ1-3; D is unclear. The sequenced material came from peripheral blood or thyroid tissue (not recorded which). This receptor was identified in an adult man with Graves' hyperthyroidism. CDR3: CSVEDGYSSGNTIYF. CDR3 sequence (DNA): TGCAGCGTTGAAGATGGATACAGCTCTGGAAACACCATATATTTT.